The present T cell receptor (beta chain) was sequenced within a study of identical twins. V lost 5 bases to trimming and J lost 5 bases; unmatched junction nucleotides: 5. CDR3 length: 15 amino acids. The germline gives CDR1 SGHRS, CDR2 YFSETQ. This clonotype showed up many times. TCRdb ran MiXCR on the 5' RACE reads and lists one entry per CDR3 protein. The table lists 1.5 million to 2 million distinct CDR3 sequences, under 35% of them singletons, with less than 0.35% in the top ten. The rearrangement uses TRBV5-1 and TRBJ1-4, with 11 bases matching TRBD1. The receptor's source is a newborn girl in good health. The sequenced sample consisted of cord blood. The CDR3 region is CASRRTGGQNEKLFF. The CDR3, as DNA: TGCGCCAGCAGACGGACAGGGGGCCAGAATGAAAAACTGTTTTTT.